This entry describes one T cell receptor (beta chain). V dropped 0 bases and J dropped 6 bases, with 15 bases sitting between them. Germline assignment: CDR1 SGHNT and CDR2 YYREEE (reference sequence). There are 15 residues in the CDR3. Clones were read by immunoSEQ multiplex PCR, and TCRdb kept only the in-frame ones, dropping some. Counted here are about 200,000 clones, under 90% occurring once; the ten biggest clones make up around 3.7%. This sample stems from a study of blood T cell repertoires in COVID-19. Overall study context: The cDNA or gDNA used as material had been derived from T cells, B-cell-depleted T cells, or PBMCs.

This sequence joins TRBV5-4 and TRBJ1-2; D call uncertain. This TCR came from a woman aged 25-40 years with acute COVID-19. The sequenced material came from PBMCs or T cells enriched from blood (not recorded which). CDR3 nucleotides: TGTGCCAGCAGCTTGGTTGAGGTCCTCCGAGATGGCTACACCTTC. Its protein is CASSLVEVLRDGYTF.